A selection of T cell receptor beta chains follows, all from one sample in a study of T cell responses to AZD1222 COVID-19 vaccine. Produced via immunoSEQ multiplex PCR; TCRdb's table is partial and in-frame only. This table has around 110,000 clones, 85% to 95% appearing once. Source: peripheral blood, taken on day 0 of AZD1222 vaccination. All receptors derive from an adult in good health. Each CDR3 is given with its conserved first and last residue. Fields, in order: D gene, V gene, clone size, J gene, CDR3 protein, CDR3 DNA. D genes are given only for firm matches. For some rows the clone size is stated as once, few or many, or as a class when expanded; others skip it.

TRBD2,TRBV19,once,TRBJ2-3,CASSIWAGGGTDTQYF,TGTGCCAGTAGTATATGGGCGGGAGGGGGAACAGATACGCAGTATTTT
.,TRBV6-5,.,TRBJ2-7,CASTRDMGWGYEQYF,TGTGCCAGCACGAGGGACATGGGGTGGGGGTACGAGCAGTACTTC
.,TRBV5-6,.,TRBJ2-7,CASSYGGGGYEQYF,TGTGCCAGCAGCTACGGAGGGGGAGGCTACGAGCAGTACTTC
.,TRBV27,.,TRBJ1-1,CASSWEGEAFF,TGTGCCAGCAGTTGGGAGGGAGAAGCTTTCTTT
.,TRBV29-1,.,TRBJ2-3,CSVERRERTDTQYF,TGCAGCGTTGAGCGACGGGAACGGACAGATACGCAGTATTTT
TRBD1,TRBV27,.,TRBJ1-2,CASSSSGQGPSLASMGYTF,TGTGCCAGCAGTTCCTCGGGACAGGGTCCTTCCCTCGCTTCGATGGGCTACACCTTC
TRBD1,TRBV30,.,TRBJ1-5,CAWSGDRGGRGNQPQHF,TGTGCCTGGAGTGGAGACAGGGGAGGGAGGGGCAATCAGCCCCAGCATTTT
.,TRBV12-3/TRBV12-4,once,TRBJ2-7,CASSLAIGEQYF,TGTGCCAGCAGTTTAGCGATCGGGGAGCAGTACTTC
.,TRBV29-1,.,TRBJ2-7,CSVGVPSFGGQYF,TGCAGCGTTGGTGTCCCTAGCTTTGGGGGGCAGTACTTC
.,TRBV28,.,TRBJ2-7,CASSPPGYEQYF,TGTGCCAGCAGTCCCCCCGGCTACGAGCAGTACTTC
.,TRBV12-2,.,TRBJ2-7,CASRSRIRCYEQYF,TGTGCAAGTCGCTCCCGGATTCGGTGCTACGAGCAGTACTTC
.,TRBV10-2,.,TRBJ2-7,CASSHRSPYEQYF,TGCGCCAGCAGTCACAGGAGTCCCTACGAGCAGTACTTC
TRBD1,TRBV28,.,TRBJ1-3,CASSLIQGSRNTIYF,TGTGCCAGCAGTTTAATACAGGGGTCCCGAAACACCATATATTTT
.,TRBV9,.,TRBJ2-7,CASSVGQQSYEQYF,TGTGCCAGCAGCGTCGGACAGCAATCCTACGAGCAGTACTTC
.,TRBV18,.,TRBJ2-1,CASSPLDTEQFF,TGTGCCAGCTCACCCCTAGACACTGAGCAGTTCTTC
.,TRBV24-1,.,TRBJ2-1,CATSDTGTYNEQFF,TGTGCCACCAGTGATACCGGGACCTACAATGAGCAGTTCTTC
TRBD2,TRBV5-4,.,TRBJ2-1,CASSLGTGTSSYNEQFF,TGTGCCAGCAGCTTGGGAACCGGGACTAGCTCCTACAATGAGCAGTTCTTC
TRBD1,TRBV3-1/TRBV3-2,.,TRBJ1-4,CASSPTGLQEKLFF,TGTGCCAGCAGTCCGACAGGGCTTCAGGAAAAACTGTTTTTT
.,TRBV29-1,.,TRBJ2-7,CSVEVEQYEQYF,TGCAGCGTTGAGGTAGAGCAGTACGAGCAGTACTTC
TRBD1,TRBV5-1,.,TRBJ2-3,CASSSWTGADTQYF,TGCGCCAGCAGCTCCTGGACAGGCGCAGATACGCAGTATTTT
.,TRBV28,once,TRBJ1-5,CASRPSTSRFFF,TGTGCCAGCAGACCGTCTACATCAAGATTTTTTTTT
TRBD2,TRBV25-1,.,TRBJ2-2,CASSAIAGAPGELFF,TGTGCCAGCAGTGCGATAGCGGGAGCCCCCGGGGAGCTGTTTTTT
.,TRBV7-6,.,TRBJ2-5,CASSPFGETQYF,TGTGCCAGCAGCCCTTTCGGGGAGACCCAGTACTTC
.,TRBV5-6,.,TRBJ2-2,CASSLPGLAGRTGELFF,TGTGCCAGCAGCTTGCCGGGGTTGGCAGGGCGCACCGGGGAGCTGTTTTTT
TRBD2,TRBV15,.,TRBJ2-1,CATSRSRLAGGPVNEQFF,TGTGCCACCAGCAGATCTAGACTAGCGGGAGGGCCTGTCAATGAGCAGTTCTTC
TRBD2,TRBV29-1,.,TRBJ2-7,CSVEDRAGTSFYEQYF,TGCAGCGTTGAAGATCGGGCAGGGACTAGTTTCTACGAGCAGTACTTC
.,TRBV19,.,TRBJ1-1,CASSIYKGQAFF,TGTGCCAGTAGTATATATAAGGGCCAGGCTTTCTTT
.,TRBV30,.,TRBJ1-1,CAHLNGGSTEAFF,TGTGCCCATTTAAACGGCGGGTCCACTGAAGCTTTCTTT
.,TRBV27,.,TRBJ1-2,CASSLLSSLFYGYTF,TGTGCCAGCAGTCTCCTAAGTAGTCTGTTCTATGGCTACACCTTC
TRBD1,TRBV19,.,TRBJ1-6,CASSPGGGQGSPLHF,TGTGCCAGTTCCCCCGGTGGGGGACAGGGTTCACCCCTCCACTTT
.,TRBV2,.,TRBJ2-3,CASVGGLFTDTQYF,TGTGCCAGCGTGGGGGGGCTATTCACAGATACGCAGTATTTT
TRBD1,TRBV6-6,.,TRBJ1-1,CASSRTGAATEAFF,TGTGCCAGCAGTAGGACAGGAGCCGCCACTGAAGCTTTCTTT
TRBD1,TRBV6-5,.,TRBJ1-4,CASKDRGHNNEKLFF,TGTGCCAGCAAAGACAGGGGGCACAATAATGAAAAACTGTTTTTT
.,TRBV13,.,TRBJ2-5,CASSLEGLGSQETQYF,TGTGCCAGCAGCTTAGAGGGGTTGGGCTCACAAGAGACCCAGTACTTC
.,TRBV6-5,.,TRBJ2-7,CASTSPEDYELYF,TGTGCCAGCACCTCCCCCGAAGACTACGAGCTGTACTTC
.,TRBV19,.,TRBJ2-4,CASSIAGAGVGIQYF,TGTGCCAGTAGTATAGCAGGCGCTGGGGTTGGCATTCAGTACTTC
.,TRBV5-4,.,TRBJ2-3,CASSLTGTDTQYF,TGTGCCAGCAGCTTAACAGGCACAGATACGCAGTATTTT
TRBD2,TRBV11-3,.,TRBJ2-5,CASSLGPGGPSGETQYF,TGTGCCAGCAGCTTAGGCCCGGGAGGGCCCTCGGGTGAGACCCAGTACTTC